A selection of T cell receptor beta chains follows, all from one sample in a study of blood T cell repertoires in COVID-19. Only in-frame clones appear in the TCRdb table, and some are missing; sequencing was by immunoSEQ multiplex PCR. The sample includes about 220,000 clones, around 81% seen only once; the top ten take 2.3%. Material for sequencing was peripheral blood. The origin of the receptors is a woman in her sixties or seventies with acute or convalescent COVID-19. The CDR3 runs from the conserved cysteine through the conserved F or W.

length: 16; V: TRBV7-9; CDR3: CASSSRGQANTGELFF
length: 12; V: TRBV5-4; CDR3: CASSSGTEKAFF
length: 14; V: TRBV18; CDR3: CASSPDRHYGGYTF
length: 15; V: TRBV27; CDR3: CASSFTDRGDTEAFF
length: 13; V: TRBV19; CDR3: CASSITQGDGYTF
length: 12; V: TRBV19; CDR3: CASSEGDTEAFF
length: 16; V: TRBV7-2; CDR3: CASSLDGGDSSYEQYF
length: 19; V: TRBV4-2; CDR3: CASSQDLGVGLAGSHEQYF
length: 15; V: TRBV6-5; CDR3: CATRPQERAYNEQFF
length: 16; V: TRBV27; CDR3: CASSLPDRGENTEAFF
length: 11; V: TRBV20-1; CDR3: CSARSGHEQYF
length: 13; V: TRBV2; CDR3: CATRTGGSYEQYF
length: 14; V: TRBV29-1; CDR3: CSVPTREMYNEQFF
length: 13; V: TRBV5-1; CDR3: CASSLGVDQPQHF
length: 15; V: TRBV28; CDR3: CASSIPGGGINEQFF
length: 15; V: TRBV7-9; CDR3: CASRRAGGSGNEQFF
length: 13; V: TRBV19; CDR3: CASSIGTFYGYTF
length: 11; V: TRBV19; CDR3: CASGQTDTQYF
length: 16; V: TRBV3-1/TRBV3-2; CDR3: CASSPRTAGGGTEAFF
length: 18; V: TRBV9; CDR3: CASSVPSGTGHSYNEQFF
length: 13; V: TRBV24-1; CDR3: CATSDFRGSEAFF
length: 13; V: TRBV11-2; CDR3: CASSLRGYTEAFF
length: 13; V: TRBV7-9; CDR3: CASSPQGGTEAFF
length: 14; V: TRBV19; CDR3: CASSQGAGANVLTF
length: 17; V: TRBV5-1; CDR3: CASSLESPGRVDYGYTF
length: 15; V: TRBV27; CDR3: CASRGGAGIYNEQFF
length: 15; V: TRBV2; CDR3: CASSESDRGIQPQHF
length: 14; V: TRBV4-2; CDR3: CASSQAGEGRKQFF
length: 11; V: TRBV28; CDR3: CASSFETKQFF
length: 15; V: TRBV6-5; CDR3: CASTAGAAEGYGYTF
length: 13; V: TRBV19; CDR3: CASSDRAPDTQYF
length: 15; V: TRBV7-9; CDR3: CASSVQLGKKDTQYF
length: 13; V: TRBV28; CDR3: CASRTGERYGYTF
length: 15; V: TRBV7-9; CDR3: CASSLAGAGADTQYF
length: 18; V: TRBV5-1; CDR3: CASSLKGLAVPFGETQYF
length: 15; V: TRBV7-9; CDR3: CASSLEGGNAEKLFF
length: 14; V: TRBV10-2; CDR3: CASSVGDRAISYTF
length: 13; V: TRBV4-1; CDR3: CASSRGSSTEAFF
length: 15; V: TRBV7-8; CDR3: CASKTPGQGYNEQFF
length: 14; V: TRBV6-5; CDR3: CASSNRQGGSPLHF
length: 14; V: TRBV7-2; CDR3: CASSSRGEMDTQYF
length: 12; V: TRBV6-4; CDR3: CARGGGGEKLFF
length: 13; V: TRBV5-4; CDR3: CASRSTGSGGYTF
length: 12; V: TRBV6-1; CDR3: CASSGPADTQYF
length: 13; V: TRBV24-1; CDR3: CATGLAGEGTQYF
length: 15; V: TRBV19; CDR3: CASSMGTGKQETQYF
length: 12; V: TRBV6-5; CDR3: CASLPGYTEAFF
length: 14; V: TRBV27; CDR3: CASSPRDRGHEQYF
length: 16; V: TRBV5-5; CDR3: CASSPIRGGGYNEQFF
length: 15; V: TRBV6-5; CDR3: CASSSTSGATGELFF
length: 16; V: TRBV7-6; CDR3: CASSLEPAGSSYEQYF
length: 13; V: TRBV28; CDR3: CASSLGAGTEAFF
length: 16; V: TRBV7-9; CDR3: CASSLAGSGGAILQFF
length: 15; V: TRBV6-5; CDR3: CASRNRGGHTDTQYF